The 21 T cell receptor beta chains listed next were all sequenced from one sample in a study of pediatric ulcerative colitis. The repertoire was sequenced with immunoSEQ multiplex PCR; TCRdb's copy has only in-frame clones and lacks some. Of under 15,000 clones listed, roughly three quarters were seen once; the top ten hold 4.5%. One to two pinch biopsies were taken from the rectum during colonoscopy. Sequencing used gut tissue. The receptor source for this set is a boy younger than 18 who was a control in a study of pediatric ulcerative colitis.

This chain joins TRBV7-9 and TRBJ2-3, with TRBD2 matching 13 bases. The V segment lost 6 bases and the J segment 6 bases; nucleotides outside the gene matches: 6. This CDR3 contains 15 residues. The germline CDR1 and CDR2 sequences are SEHNR and FQNEAQ (reference sequence). CDR3 loop: CASSLTSGRLDTQYF. In DNA, the CDR3 is TGTGCCAGCAGTCTGACTAGCGGGAGGCTTGATACGCAGTATTTT.

The chain links TRBV6-1 to TRBJ2-5, with TRBD2 identical over 12 bases. The trim removed 7 bases at V and 6 bases at J, leaving 9 bases unmatched. Germline V gene lookup returns CDR1 MNHNS and CDR2 SASEGT. This CDR3 has 15 residues. The CDR3 loop is CASTFGLAGNKTQYF. The CDR3 DNA reads as TGTGCCAGCACCTTCGGACTAGCGGGAAATAAGACCCAGTACTTC.

This clone was picked up one time. The chain recombines TRBV12-5 with TRBJ2-7; possible D gene TRBD1, 6 bases. Germline CDR1 and CDR2: LGHNT and FRNRAP. The CDR3 sequence is 13 residues long. V was cut by 6 bases and J by 2 bases, with 11 bases left in between. The CDR3 loop is CASGPGQPYEQYF. In nucleotides, the CDR3 is TGTGCTAGTGGACCCGGACAGCCCTACGAGCAGTACTTC. Combining the CDR3 with reference TRBV12-5 and TRBJ2-7 gives the whole variable domain DARVTQTPRHKVTEMGQEVTMRCQPILGHNTVFWYRQTMMQGLELLAYFRNRAPLDDSGMPKDRFSAEMPDATLATLKIQPSEPRDSAVYFCASGPGQPYEQYFGPGTRLTVT.

The chain uses TRBV19 and TRBJ1-3; TRBD1 matches at 8 bases. V trimming: 9 bases; J trimming: 0 bases; junction bases outside the gene matches: 4. From germline, CDR1 is LNHDA and CDR2 SQIVND (reference sequence). The CDR3 contains 14 residues. The CDR3 coding sequence is TGTGCCAGCCTCGGGACAGGCTCTGGAAACACCATATATTTT. Its translation: CASLGTGSGNTIYF.

The chain's CDR3 is CASSLVSGGRSGANVLTF. The CDR3 bases are TGTGCCAGCAGCTTGGTATCGGGAGGACGGTCTGGGGCCAACGTCCTGACTTTC. The V call is TRBV5-4, the J call TRBJ2-6, with 7 bases lining up with TRBD2. The CDR3 is made up of 18 amino acids. Germline CDR1 and CDR2: SGHNT and YYREEE (reference sequence). The V segment lost 0 bases and the J segment 1 base; nucleotides outside the gene matches: 7.

The count of this clone is one. The genes are TRBV6-5 and TRBJ2-3; tentative D call: TRBD2 (6 bases). The CDR3 runs 14 residues. The V and J ends lost 2 bases and 0 bases respectively, with 6 bases between them. Per the germline V gene, CDR1 is MNHEY and CDR2 is SVGAGI. Written as DNA, the CDR3 is TGTGCCAGCAGTTACGGAGGGAGCACAGATACGCAGTATTTT. This sequence encodes CASSYGGSTDTQYF.

The chain joins TRBV9 to TRBJ1-1; 7 bases match TRBD1. The CDR3 spans 14 residues. Trimming removed 3 bases from V and 11 bases from J; junction bases left unmatched: 13. Germline CDR1 is SGDLS and CDR2 is YYNGEE. The chain's CDR3 is CASSGRDSHLGAFF. CDR3 sequence (DNA): TGTGCCAGCAGCGGACGGGACAGTCACCTTGGGGCTTTCTTT.

In its sample, this clone was seen a few times. CDR3 DNA: TGCGCCAGCAGACAGGCCGCGAACTATGGCTACACCTTC. This gives the protein CASRQAANYGYTF. The gene calls are TRBV5-1 and TRBJ1-2; maybe TRBD1 (5 bases). V was pared by 5 bases and J by 2 bases, with 10 bases between. The CDR3 sequence is 13 residues long. Germline loops: CDR1 SGHRS, CDR2 YFSETQ.

The chain joins TRBV7-9 to TRBJ2-4; tentatively, D is TRBD2 (5 bases). The germline V and J ends were trimmed by 3 bases and 6 bases, with 9 bases remaining between them. Germline CDR1 SEHNR, CDR2 FQNEAQ (reference sequence). The CDR3 is 13 residues long. CDR3 residues: CASSFGRGNIQYF. As DNA, the CDR3 is TGTGCCAGCAGCTTCGGACGGGGAAACATTCAGTACTTC.

CDR3 nucleotides: TGTGCCAGCAGCCAAGACCGGAGGATCACAGATACGCAGTATTTT. It encodes CASSQDRRITDTQYF. This chain connects TRBV4-2 to TRBJ2-3, with D maybe TRBD2 (5 bases). CDR3 size: 15 residues. The germline V and J ends were trimmed by 0 bases and 2 bases, with 9 bases remaining between them. The germline V gene has CDR1 LGHNA and CDR2 YNFKEQ.

J is TRBJ2-7 and V is TRBV6-5; 8 bases fit TRBD2. The CDR3 is made up of 14 amino acids. J was trimmed by 5 bases and V by 6 bases; bases with no gene match: 9. Germline lookup yields CDR1 MNHEY and CDR2 SVGAGI. CDR3 in amino acids: CASSPGLGPHEQYV. The CDR3 DNA reads TGTGCCAGCAGCCCGGGACTAGGTCCCCACGAGCAGTACGTC.

CDR3 sequence: CASSVTGGRAINEQFF. Written as DNA, the CDR3 is TGTGCCAGCAGCGTGACGGGCGGGAGGGCCATTAATGAGCAGTTCTTC. This chain connects TRBV27 to TRBJ2-1; 9 bases map to TRBD2. Germline CDR1 MNHEY, CDR2 SMNVEV (reference sequence). V lost 6 bases, J lost 7 bases, and 13 bases stayed unmatched. The CDR3 has 16 amino acids.

The CDR3 is CSARQGATDTQYF. The DNA of the CDR3 is TGCAGCGCTCGACAGGGGGCCACAGATACGCAGTATTTT. V is TRBV29-1 and J is TRBJ2-3; 10 bases fit TRBD1. The CDR3 is 13 amino acids. CDR1 is SQVTM and CDR2 is ANQGSEA in the germline V gene. The ends lost 7 bases at V and 2 bases at J; junction bases unmatched: 3.

In its sample, this clone was seen once. The V gene is TRBV27, the J gene TRBJ2-5; D may match TRBD1 or TRBD2 (6 bases each). CDR1 is MNHEY, CDR2 SMNVEV, per germline (reference sequence). The CDR3 spans 15 residues. The V gene lost 3 bases and the J gene lost 2 bases, with 13 bases spanning the gap. The CDR3 bases are TGTGCCAGCAGTTTGGACGGGGGCCTACAAGAGACCCAGTACTTC. Encoded protein: CASSLDGGLQETQYF.

This rearrangement joins TRBV19 to TRBJ2-7, with a possible D match to TRBD1 (6 bases). CDR1 and CDR2 (germline): LNHDA, SQIVND (reference sequence). Trimming pared 5 bases from V and 8 bases from J, leaving 16 bases between. This CDR3 has 13 residues. CDR3 in DNA: TGTGCCAGTAGTCCCCGACAGGTCGGCCAGCAGTACTTC. Amino acids: CASSPRQVGQQYF.

The rearrangement joins TRBV2 to TRBJ2-6; D is unclear. The CDR3 loop spans 14 amino acids. Trimming removed 8 bases from V and 2 bases from J, with 10 bases in between. Looked up from germline, CDR1 is SNHLY and CDR2 is FYNNEI. The CDR3 nucleotides read TGTGCCAGCGGTAGGGCTACTGGGGCCAACGTCCTGACTTTC. Its translation: CASGRATGANVLTF.

The chain joins TRBV7-2 to TRBJ2-3; 10 bases line up with TRBD1. The germline V gene has CDR1 SGHTA and CDR2 FQGNSA. This CDR3 region has 14 residues. V trimming: 5 bases; J trimming: 5 bases; junction bases outside the gene matches: 4. CDR3 in amino acids: CASSPRTGGDTQYF. In nucleotides, the CDR3 is TGTGCCAGCAGCCCAAGGACAGGGGGAGATACGCAGTATTTT.

The CDR3: CASSLRREKTQYF. The CDR3 nucleotides read TGTGCCAGCAGCTTGCGGCGGGAGAAAACGCAGTATTTT. This sequence joins TRBV7-3 and TRBJ2-3, with 7 bases lining up with TRBD2. CDR3 length: 13 amino acids. Germline lookup yields CDR1 SGHTA and CDR2 FQGTGA. V dropped 3 bases and J dropped 9; count of bases not matched to a gene: 6.

V and J are TRBV7-4 and TRBJ1-2, with D possibly TRBD1 on 5 matching bases. CDR1 is SGHVT, CDR2 SQSDAQ, per germline. V lost 5 bases to trimming and J lost 4 bases, with 20 bases between them. The CDR3 runs 16 residues. The CDR3 coding sequence is TGTGCCAGCAGCCCCCCCAGAGGCGGGGGAGTCTATGGCTACACCTTC. It codes for CASSPPRGGGVYGYTF.

This clone has only one observation. The V gene is TRBV5-1, the J gene TRBJ2-1; 7 nucleotides match TRBD2. CDR1 and CDR2 from the germline V gene are SGHRS and YFSETQ. The CDR3 is made up of 18 amino acids. V gave up 0 bases and J gave up 1 base; unmatched junction bases: 10. The CDR3 bases are TGCGCCAGCAGCTTGGGGGGACTATCTCGAGGGTCCTACAATGAGCAGTTCTTC. Translating it yields CASSLGGLSRGSYNEQFF.

The gene calls are TRBV5-6 and TRBJ1-2, with a weak D call TRBD1 (6 bases). The CDR3 totals 15 residues. Germline V gene lookup returns CDR1 SGHDT and CDR2 YYEEEE. The ends were cut back, 0 bases at V and 4 bases at J, with 13 bases in the middle. The CDR3 reads CASSLAPGAGYGYTF. The CDR3 DNA reads TGTGCCAGCAGCTTGGCGCCGGGGGCGGGCTATGGCTACACCTTC.